This T cell receptor beta chain emerged from a study of blood T cells in healthy people across ages. Regarding the study as a whole: Age brought a roughly linear fall in TCR beta diversity measured per million T cells. Higher diversity and more naive CD4+ cells were features of long-lived donors, compared to aged donors.

About this clonotype itself: Its target is unknown.

This CDR3 is built from 13 residues. Trimming shortened V by 8 bases and J by 8 bases, and 18 bases separated the two germline ends. Germline loops: CDR1 MNHNS, CDR2 SASEGT. Through a sample-barcoded 5' primer and a J-beta primer mix, a second PCR was run for roughly 6 to 11 cycles. Carrying 12 random nucleotides, a template-switch adaptor labeled each individual cDNA molecule. Using its own MiXCR run on the 5' RACE reads, TCRdb lists one record per CDR3 protein. In the table there are approximately 350,000 distinct CDR3 sequences, about 55% of which are singletons. The clonotype was recovered from a man aged 55 to 70 in good health. Sequenced: blood. The chain is built from TRBV6-1 and TRBJ1-2; TRBD1 is a possible D gene (5 bases). The CDR3 is CASGGDWEKGYTF. Here the CDR3 DNA reads TGTGCCAGCGGCGGGGACTGGGAGAAGGGCTACACCTTC.